These T cell receptor beta chains were read from a single sample in a study of blood T cell repertoires in COVID-19. Libraries were prepared by immunoSEQ multiplex PCR; TCRdb keeps only in-frame clonotypes and omits some of them. Here the sample spans tens of thousands of clones, around 92% being singletons. The sample taken for sequencing was peripheral blood. Receptor source: a man in his 60s with acute or convalescent COVID-19. The CDR3 runs from the conserved cysteine through the conserved F or W. The D gene is left open where the match is weak. Not every row has a clone size; where given, it reads once, few, many or a size class.

TRBD1	TRBV6-5	-	TRBJ2-7	CASSHRDSSYEQYF	TGTGCCAGCAGTCACCGGGACAGCTCCTACGAGCAGTACTTC
TRBD2	TRBV6-6	-	TRBJ2-1	CASRIGLADLNEQFF	TGTGCCAGCAGGATCGGACTAGCGGACCTCAATGAGCAGTTCTTC
TRBD1	TRBV6-1	-	TRBJ1-1	CASVMGQGETEAFF	TGTGCCAGTGTCATGGGACAGGGTGAGACTGAAGCTTTCTTT
-	TRBV19	-	TRBJ1-5	CASSLRGWRASNQPQHF	TGTGCCAGTAGCCTTCGGGGGTGGAGGGCTAGCAATCAGCCCCAGCATTTT
TRBD1	TRBV11-3	-	TRBJ1-2	CASSATTGGTAGYTF	TGTGCCAGCAGCGCAACAACAGGGGGAACTGCCGGCTACACCTTC
TRBD1	TRBV28	once	TRBJ1-2	CASSPSGQAYGYTF	TGTGCCAGCAGTCCCTCGGGACAGGCATATGGCTACACCTTC
-	TRBV2	few	TRBJ2-2	CASTNTNTGELFF	TGTGCCAGCACCAACACGAACACCGGGGAGCTGTTTTTT
TRBD1	TRBV5-6	-	TRBJ1-2	CASSTTGEGGRGYGYTF	TGTGCCAGCAGCACGACAGGGGAGGGTGGGCGAGGCTATGGCTACACCTTC
TRBD1	TRBV12-5	-	TRBJ1-2	CASVEAGTEYGYTF	TGTGCTAGTGTAGAAGCCGGGACAGAGTATGGCTACACCTTC
-	TRBV7-9	-	TRBJ1-4	CASSPSWYPTNEKLFF	TGTGCCAGCAGCCCGAGTTGGTATCCAACTAATGAAAAACTGTTTTTT
-	TRBV29-1	-	TRBJ2-1	CSVRGGASYNEQFF	TGCAGCGTTCGAGGAGGCGCCTCCTACAATGAGCAGTTCTTC
-	TRBV11-3	-	TRBJ2-3	CASSFQGHTDTQYF	TGTGCCAGCAGCTTTCAGGGGCACACAGATACGCAGTATTTT
-	TRBV4-1	-	TRBJ2-3	CASSHDTRADTQYF	TGCGCCAGCAGCCACGATACTCGGGCAGATACGCAGTATTTT
-	TRBV29-1	-	TRBJ1-2	CSVEDRAMANTF	TGCAGCGTGGAGGACAGAGCTATGGCTAACACCTTC
-	TRBV3-1/TRBV3-2	-	TRBJ1-2	CASGDSGGRSYGYTF	TGTGCCAGCGGGGACTCCGGGGGACGGAGCTATGGCTACACCTTC
-	TRBV20-1	-	TRBJ2-7	CSARFLNEQYF	TGCAGTGCCCGGTTTCTGAACGAGCAGTACTTC
TRBD1	TRBV30	-	TRBJ1-2	CAWNRGVDYGYTF	TGTGCCTGGAACAGGGGGGTCGACTATGGCTACACCTTC
-	TRBV7-3	-	TRBJ1-5	CASSLGGPGQPQHF	TGTGCCAGCAGCTTGGGGGGACCCGGTCAGCCCCAGCATTTT
-	TRBV9	-	TRBJ2-7	CASSAGQFPYEQYF	TGTGCCAGCAGCGCTGGACAGTTCCCCTACGAGCAGTACTTC
TRBD1	TRBV19	-	TRBJ1-1	CASSVQGALSNTEAFF	TGTGCCAGTAGTGTACAGGGGGCATTATCGAACACTGAAGCTTTCTTT
-	TRBV2	-	TRBJ2-7	CASTYLGSGASAYEQYF	TGTGCCAGCACTTACTTGGGTTCGGGAGCATCAGCCTACGAGCAGTACTTC
-	TRBV3-1/TRBV3-2	-	TRBJ1-1	CASSQTSSSTGEAFF	TGTGCCAGCAGCCAAACCTCCAGCTCCACGGGGGAAGCTTTCTTT
-	TRBV28	-	TRBJ2-7	CASSSPGHPTYEQYF	TGTGCCAGCAGTTCCCCGGGACATCCCACCTACGAGCAGTACTTC
-	TRBV30	-	TRBJ2-7	CAWGPPPYEQYF	TGTGCCTGGGGCCCTCCCCCCTACGAGCAGTACTTC
-	TRBV5-1	-	TRBJ2-1	CASSSLGGDNEQFF	TGCGCCAGCAGCTCCCTGGGAGGCGACAATGAGCAGTTCTTC
-	TRBV28	-	TRBJ2-7	CASSFTRSYGEQYF	TGTGCCAGCAGTTTCACCCGGTCGTACGGCGAGCAGTACTTC
-	TRBV7-3	-	TRBJ2-5	CASSRGSRETQYF	TGTGCCAGCAGCCGGGGTTCCAGGGAGACCCAGTACTTC
TRBD1	TRBV9	-	TRBJ1-3	CASGPWGQGSNTIYF	TGTGCCAGCGGTCCCTGGGGACAGGGGTCGAACACCATATATTTT
TRBD2	TRBV9	-	TRBJ2-1	CASSVVGSGAYNEQFF	TGTGCCAGCAGCGTAGTCGGTAGCGGGGCTTACAATGAGCAGTTCTTC
-	TRBV29-1	-	TRBJ2-1	CSLERVSALSYNEQFF	TGCAGCCTTGAGCGAGTGAGCGCCCTCTCCTACAATGAGCAGTTCTTC
TRBD1	TRBV19	-	TRBJ1-5	CASTAGTANNQPQHF	TGTGCCAGTACCGCCGGGACAGCAAACAATCAGCCCCAGCATTTT
-	TRBV9	once	TRBJ2-1	CASSSTYNEQFF	TGTGCCAGCAGCTCTACTTACAATGAGCAGTTCTTC
TRBD1	TRBV19	few	TRBJ1-5	CASRTGDPNQPQHF	TGTGCCAGTAGGACAGGGGACCCCAATCAGCCCCAGCATTTT
TRBD1	TRBV12-3/TRBV12-4	-	TRBJ1-5	CATGTAVNQPQHF	TGTGCCACCGGGACAGCGGTAAATCAGCCCCAGCATTTT
TRBD2	TRBV2	-	TRBJ2-7	CASSGLAGPEQYF	TGTGCCAGCAGTGGGCTAGCGGGACCCGAGCAGTACTTC
-	TRBV29-1	-	TRBJ1-1	CSVAGGMSNTEAFF	TGCAGCGTTGCGGGGGGAATGTCGAACACTGAAGCTTTCTTT
TRBD2	TRBV12-5	-	TRBJ2-2	CASGLEASGSFTGELFF	TGTGCTAGTGGTTTGGAAGCTAGCGGGAGCTTTACCGGGGAGCTGTTTTTT
-	TRBV5-1	-	TRBJ2-3	CASSHNRLGGDTQYF	TGCGCCAGCAGCCATAACCGCCTCGGCGGCGATACGCAGTATTTT
TRBD1	TRBV5-1	few	TRBJ1-1	CASSLQTGVTEAFF	TGCGCCAGCAGCCTACAAACAGGGGTGACTGAAGCTTTCTTT
TRBD2	TRBV3-1/TRBV3-2	-	TRBJ2-7	CASSQSPGGSYEQYF	TGTGCCAGCAGCCAATCCCCGGGGGGATCCTACGAGCAGTACTTC
-	TRBV6-2/TRBV6-3	-	TRBJ2-1	CASSYETLSSYNEQFF	TGTGCCAGCAGTTACGAGACACTCAGCTCCTACAATGAGCAGTTCTTC
-	TRBV9	-	TRBJ1-1	CASSPQNTEAFF	TGTGCCAGCAGCCCACAGAACACTGAAGCTTTCTTT
TRBD1	TRBV27	-	TRBJ1-2	CASSRDRKNYGYTF	TGTGCCAGCAGTAGGGACAGGAAGAACTATGGCTACACCTTC
TRBD2	TRBV6-5	-	TRBJ2-1	CASSYTGLAGDEQFF	TGTGCCAGCAGTTACACGGGACTAGCGGGAGATGAGCAGTTCTTC
-	TRBV7-2	-	TRBJ2-3	CAISDTQYF	TGTGCCATCTCAGATACGCAGTATTTT
TRBD1	TRBV29-1	-	TRBJ2-7	CSVRQGWIYEQYF	TGCAGCGTCCGACAGGGGTGGATTTACGAGCAGTACTTC
-	TRBV24-1	once	TRBJ2-1	CATSDYPGPSGNEQFF	TGTGCCACCAGTGACTACCCCGGGCCCTCGGGAAATGAGCAGTTCTTC
-	TRBV7-3	-	TRBJ2-1	CASSPYPGVVAYNEQFF	TGTGCCAGCAGCCCCTATCCGGGAGTGGTCGCCTACAATGAGCAGTTCTTC
TRBD1	TRBV19	-	TRBJ1-1	CASSFRTGGAFF	TGTGCCAGTAGTTTTCGGACAGGGGGAGCTTTCTTT
-	TRBV5-1	-	TRBJ2-7	CASSLGGARGYEQYF	TGCGCCAGCAGCTTGGGGGGAGCTCGGGGCTACGAGCAGTACTTC
TRBD2	TRBV5-1	-	TRBJ2-5	CASSVGASGRETQYF	TGCGCCAGCAGCGTGGGGGCTAGCGGGAGGGAGACCCAGTACTTC